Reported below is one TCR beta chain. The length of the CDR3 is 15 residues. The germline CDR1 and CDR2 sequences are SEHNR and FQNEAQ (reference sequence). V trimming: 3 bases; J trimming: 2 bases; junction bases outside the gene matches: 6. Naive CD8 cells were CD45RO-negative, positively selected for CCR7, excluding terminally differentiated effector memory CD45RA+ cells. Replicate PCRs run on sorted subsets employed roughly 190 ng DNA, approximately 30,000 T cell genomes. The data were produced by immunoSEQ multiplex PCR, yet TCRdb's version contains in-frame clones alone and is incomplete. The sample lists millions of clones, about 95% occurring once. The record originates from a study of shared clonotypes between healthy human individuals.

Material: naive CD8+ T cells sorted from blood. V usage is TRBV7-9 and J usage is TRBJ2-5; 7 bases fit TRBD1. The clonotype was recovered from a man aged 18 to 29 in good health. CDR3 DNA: TGTGCCAGCAGCTTTATACAGGGGATACAAGAGACCCAGTACTTC. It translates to CASSFIQGIQETQYF.